This T cell receptor (beta chain) was found in a study of blood T cell repertoires in COVID-19. Study details: Acute and convalescent COVID-19 specimens originated in the United States, Italy and Spain. T cells, B-cell-depleted T cells, or PBMCs provided the cDNA or gDNA that served as material.

The CDR3 spans 14 residues. Germline-derived CDR1 and CDR2 are LGHNT and FRNRAP. The V end was cut by 6 bases, the J end by 0 bases, with 9 bases between. Libraries were prepared by immunoSEQ multiplex PCR; TCRdb keeps only in-frame clonotypes and omits some of them. The sample lists some 150,000 clones, about 88% seen once, with 5.4% in the top ten. The sequence was collected from a human donor in a cohort sampled during active COVID-19. The gene calls are TRBV12-5 and TRBJ1-3; no clear D. The sample taken for sequencing was peripheral blood. The CDR3 is CASGRDSSGNTIYF. CDR3 sequence (DNA): TGTGCTAGTGGCCGTGATAGCTCTGGAAACACCATATATTTT. Combining the CDR3 with reference TRBV12-5 and TRBJ1-3 gives the whole variable domain DARVTQTPRHKVTEMGQEVTMRCQPILGHNTVFWYRQTMMQGLELLAYFRNRAPLDDSGMPKDRFSAEMPDATLATLKIQPSEPRDSAVYFCASGRDSSGNTIYFGEGSWLTVV.